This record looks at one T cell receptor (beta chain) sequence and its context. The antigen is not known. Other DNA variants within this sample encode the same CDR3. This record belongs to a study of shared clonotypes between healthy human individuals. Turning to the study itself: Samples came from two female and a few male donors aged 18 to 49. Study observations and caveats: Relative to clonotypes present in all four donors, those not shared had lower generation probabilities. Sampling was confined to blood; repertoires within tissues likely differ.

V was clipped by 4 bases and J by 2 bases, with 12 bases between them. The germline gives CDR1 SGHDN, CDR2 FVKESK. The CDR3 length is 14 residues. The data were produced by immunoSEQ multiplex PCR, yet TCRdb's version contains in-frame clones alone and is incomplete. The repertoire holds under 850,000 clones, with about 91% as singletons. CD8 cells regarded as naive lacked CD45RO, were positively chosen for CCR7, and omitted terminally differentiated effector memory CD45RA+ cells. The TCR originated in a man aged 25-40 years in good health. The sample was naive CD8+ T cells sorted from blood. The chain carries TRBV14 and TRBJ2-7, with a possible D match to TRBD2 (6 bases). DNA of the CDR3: TGTGCCAGCAGCCCCGGGACTGGAGCCTACGAGCAGTACTTC. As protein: CASSPGTGAYEQYF.